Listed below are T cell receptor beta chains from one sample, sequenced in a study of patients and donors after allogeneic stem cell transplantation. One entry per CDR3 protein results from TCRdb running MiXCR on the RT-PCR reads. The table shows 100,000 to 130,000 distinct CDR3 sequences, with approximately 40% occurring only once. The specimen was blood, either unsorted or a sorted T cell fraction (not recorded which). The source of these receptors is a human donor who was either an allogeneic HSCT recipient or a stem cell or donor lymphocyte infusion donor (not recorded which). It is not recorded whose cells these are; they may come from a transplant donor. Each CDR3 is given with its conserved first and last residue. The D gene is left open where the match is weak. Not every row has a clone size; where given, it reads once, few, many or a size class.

CDR3nt: TGTGCCACCAGCAGTCGACGGGGGGAGATCACTGAAGCTTTCTTT; CDR3aa: CATSSRRGEITEAFF; j_gene: TRBJ1-1; len: 15; abundance: few; d_gene: NA; v_gene: TRBV15
CDR3nt: TGCGCCAGCAGCCAAGACCCTAGCGGGAGTTGGGAGACCCAGTACTTC; CDR3aa: CASSQDPSGSWETQYF; j_gene: TRBJ2-5; len: 16; abundance: few; d_gene: TRBD2; v_gene: TRBV4-3
CDR3nt: TGTGCCAGCAGTTACCCATCCGGGGAGCTGTTTTTT; CDR3aa: CASSYPSGELFF; j_gene: TRBJ2-2; len: 12; abundance: few; d_gene: NA; v_gene: TRBV6-5
CDR3nt: TGTGCCATCAGTGAGTCAGGGTGGCAGCCCCAGCATTTT; CDR3aa: CAISESGWQPQHF; j_gene: TRBJ1-5; len: 13; abundance: few; d_gene: NA; v_gene: TRBV10-3
CDR3nt: TGTGCCAGCAGGGGACTAGCGGGTCCAGATACGCAGTATTTT; CDR3aa: CASRGLAGPDTQYF; j_gene: TRBJ2-3; len: 14; abundance: NA; d_gene: TRBD2; v_gene: TRBV11-3
CDR3nt: TGTGCCAGCAGCCAACTAAGGGTTTCTGGCTACACCTTC; CDR3aa: CASSQLRVSGYTF; j_gene: TRBJ1-2; len: 13; abundance: few; d_gene: NA; v_gene: TRBV14
CDR3nt: TGTGCCAGTAGTAAGGGACAGTCTCTGAATCAGCCCCAGCATTTT; CDR3aa: CASSKGQSLNQPQHF; j_gene: TRBJ1-5; len: 15; abundance: once; d_gene: TRBD1; v_gene: TRBV19
CDR3nt: TGTGCCACCAGCAGAGTTAGGGGGAACTCTGGAAACACCATATATTTT; CDR3aa: CATSRVRGNSGNTIYF; j_gene: TRBJ1-3; len: 16; abundance: NA; d_gene: NA; v_gene: TRBV15
CDR3nt: TGCGCCAGCAGCCAAGACCCAGCGGGAGTACCGTTCTTC; CDR3aa: CASSQDPAGVPFF; j_gene: TRBJ2-1; len: 13; abundance: NA; d_gene: TRBD2; v_gene: TRBV4-3
CDR3nt: TGTGCCAGCAGTTGGCGGGCTCGCACAGATACGCAGTATTTT; CDR3aa: CASSWRARTDTQYF; j_gene: TRBJ2-3; len: 14; abundance: NA; d_gene: NA; v_gene: TRBV2
CDR3nt: TGTGCCAGCAGTTTCGGGACTAGCGGCTCCTACGAGCAGTACTTC; CDR3aa: CASSFGTSGSYEQYF; j_gene: TRBJ2-7; len: 15; abundance: NA; d_gene: TRBD2; v_gene: TRBV12-3/TRBV12-4
CDR3nt: TGCAGTGCTAAACCCAACAGGGGCGGACATCAGCCCCAGCATTTT; CDR3aa: CSAKPNRGGHQPQHF; j_gene: TRBJ1-5; len: 15; abundance: NA; d_gene: TRBD1; v_gene: TRBV20-1
CDR3nt: TGTGCCAGCAGTTACTCGTCCACCGGATCCTACGAGCAGTACTTC; CDR3aa: CASSYSSTGSYEQYF; j_gene: TRBJ2-7; len: 15; abundance: NA; d_gene: NA; v_gene: TRBV6-5
CDR3nt: TGTGCCAGCTACAACAGGGTCGACACTGAAGCTTTCTTT; CDR3aa: CASYNRVDTEAFF; j_gene: TRBJ1-1; len: 13; abundance: NA; d_gene: NA; v_gene: TRBV2
CDR3nt: TGTGCCAGCATTTCCGGGTCTTTACTAGAGACCCAGTACTTC; CDR3aa: CASISGSLLETQYF; j_gene: TRBJ2-5; len: 14; abundance: NA; d_gene: NA; v_gene: TRBV6-5
CDR3nt: TGTGCCAGCAGCTTAGATGGGGGGCGGCAGCCCCAGCATTTT; CDR3aa: CASSLDGGRQPQHF; j_gene: TRBJ1-5; len: 14; abundance: many; d_gene: NA; v_gene: TRBV7-2
CDR3nt: TGTGCCAGCTCAGCTTCTAGCGGGAGCTCCTACAATGAGCAGTTCTTC; CDR3aa: CASSASSGSSYNEQFF; j_gene: TRBJ2-1; len: 16; abundance: few; d_gene: TRBD2; v_gene: TRBV18
CDR3nt: TGTGCCAGCAGTCAGCGGACAAAGAACACTGAAGCTTTCTTT; CDR3aa: CASSQRTKNTEAFF; j_gene: TRBJ1-1; len: 14; abundance: NA; d_gene: NA; v_gene: TRBV6-5
CDR3nt: TGCAGCGCTGGACACCGTAACACCGGGGAGCTGTTTTTT; CDR3aa: CSAGHRNTGELFF; j_gene: TRBJ2-2; len: 13; abundance: NA; d_gene: NA; v_gene: TRBV29-1
CDR3nt: TGTGCCAGCAGCTTGCTAGTTGTGACCGTGACAGGGGTCGATGAGCAGTTCTTC; CDR3aa: CASSLLVVTVTGVDEQFF; j_gene: TRBJ2-1; len: 18; abundance: NA; d_gene: TRBD1; v_gene: TRBV5-6
CDR3nt: TGTGCCAGCAGCTTAGTTGCTAGCAGGGGTTACAATGAGCAGTTCTTC; CDR3aa: CASSLVASRGYNEQFF; j_gene: TRBJ2-1; len: 16; abundance: few; d_gene: NA; v_gene: TRBV7-2
CDR3nt: TGTGCCAGCGGGAGGACCTACGAGCAGTACTTC; CDR3aa: CASGRTYEQYF; j_gene: TRBJ2-7; len: 11; abundance: few; d_gene: TRBD2; v_gene: TRBV10-3
CDR3nt: TGTGCCAGCAGAACTACAGGTGCTAGCGGCTACGAGCAGTACTTC; CDR3aa: CASRTTGASGYEQYF; j_gene: TRBJ2-7; len: 15; abundance: few; d_gene: TRBD2; v_gene: TRBV12-3/TRBV12-4